The 9 T cell receptor beta chains reported below all come from one sample, sequenced in a study of shared clonotypes between healthy human individuals. Sequenced by immunoSEQ multiplex PCR; TCRdb stores in-frame clones only, minus some. The data hold about 2.1 million clones, with 93% observed a single time. CD45RO-negative, CCR7-selected cells formed the naive CD8 fraction, which excluded terminally differentiated effector memory CD45RA+ cells. The sample was naive CD8+ T cells from PBMCs. The receptors were gathered from a man between 18 and 35 years old in good health. Some clones in this sample may be carry-over from other donors' samples.

This clone was found once. The chain carries TRBV27 and TRBJ1-1; D is possibly TRBD1 (6 bases). The V gene's germline CDR1 is MNHEY and CDR2 SMNVEV (reference sequence). The CDR3 has 14 residues. Trimming took off 5 bases at V and 0 bases at J, with 10 bases between the two ends. The CDR3 nucleotides are TGTGCCAGCAGTCCGGGGGCACTGAACACTGAAGCTTTCTTT. This gives the protein CASSPGALNTEAFF.

The chain combines TRBV27 with TRBJ2-3; TRBD1 agrees at 10 bases. The junction had 3 bases not matched to a gene; V was cut back by 5 bases and J by 4 bases. CDR1 and CDR2 from the germline V gene are MNHEY and SMNVEV (reference sequence). CDR3 length: 14 amino acids. The CDR3 DNA is TGTGCCAGCAGTCCCGGGACAGGGGCAGATACGCAGTATTTT. This gives the protein CASSPGTGADTQYF.

A few counts support this clone. The chain recombines TRBV28 with TRBJ1-1, with TRBD1 as a possible D gene (5 bases). The CDR3 runs 17 residues. Deletions cut 5 bases from V and 0 bases from J, with 19 bases between. CDR1 is MDHEN and CDR2 is SYDVKM in the germline V gene. The CDR3 region has the DNA TGTGCCAGCAGTCCCGATGACAGCCGAAGGATGAACACTGAAGCTTTCTTT. Translating gives CASSPDDSRRMNTEAFF.

The V call is TRBV2, the J call TRBJ2-7; D possibly uses TRBD1 or TRBD2 (5 bases each). Germline V gene sequence: CDR1 SNHLY, CDR2 FYNNEI. V lost 7 bases, J lost 5 bases, and 18 bases lay in between. This CDR3 is 14 amino acids long. The CDR3 here is CASTTGKGTHEQYF. Written as DNA, the CDR3 is TGTGCCAGCACTACTGGAAAAGGGACCCACGAGCAGTACTTC.

Worth noting for this clone: Other DNA sequences from this sample encode an identical CDR3 as well. The rearrangement uses TRBV27 and TRBJ2-7; 8 positions agree with TRBD1. Unmatched junction bases numbered 2, after V lost 3 bases and J lost 4 bases. The CDR3 has 13 residues. The germline gives CDR1 MNHEY, CDR2 SMNVEV (reference sequence). The CDR3 spells CASSFGQGYEQYF. In nucleotides, the CDR3 is TGTGCCAGCAGTTTCGGACAGGGTTACGAGCAGTACTTC.

The V call is TRBV18, the J call TRBJ1-1; D is possibly TRBD1 (5 bases). The germline gives CDR1 KGHSH, CDR2 LQKENI. The V gene lost 3 bases and the J gene lost 7 bases, with 12 bases spanning the gap. The length of the CDR3 is 13 residues. The CDR3 nucleotides read TGTGCCAGCTCACCGGTCTGGGGACTTGAAGCTTTCTTT. Translation: CASSPVWGLEAFF.

A note on this clone: The same CDR3 arises from other DNA sequences in this sample as well. The gene calls are TRBV15 and TRBJ1-1; a possible D gene is TRBD1 (6 bases). The germline CDR1 and CDR2 sequences are LNHNV and YYDKDF (reference sequence). The CDR3 loop spans 14 amino acids. V was clipped by 0 bases and J by 2 bases, with 7 bases between them. CDR3 sequence (DNA): TGTGCCACCAGCAGAGACAGGGGCAACACTGAAGCTTTCTTT. Its translation is CATSRDRGNTEAFF.

This clone was detected only once. The chain uses TRBV7-9 and TRBJ2-7; TRBD2 aligns across 7 bases. The germline CDR1 and CDR2 sequences are SEHNR and FQNEAQ (reference sequence). The CDR3 length is 17 residues. Trimming at V came to 5 bases and at J to 0 bases, leaving 13 bases not matched to a gene. CDR3 in DNA: TGTGCCAGCAGCGACTACACGGGCGGGGGTCCCTCCTACGAGCAGTACTTC. Protein product: CASSDYTGGGPSYEQYF.

The chain couples TRBV28 to TRBJ2-6, with D hard to call. Germline lookup yields CDR1 MDHEN and CDR2 SYDVKM. The CDR3 extends over 16 amino acids. Trimming took off 5 bases at V and 0 bases at J, with 11 bases between the two ends. CDR3 amino acids: CASSQRRISGANVLTF. The CDR3 DNA sequence: TGTGCCAGCAGTCAACGACGTATCTCTGGGGCCAACGTCCTGACTTTC.